Shown below are 3 T cell receptor beta chains from a single sample sequenced in a study of T-cell memory formation after mild COVID-19. TCRdb reanalysed the 5' RACE reads using MiXCR and keeps one entry per CDR3 protein. Here the sample spans approximately 50,000 distinct CDR3 sequences, 9.3% being singletons. The sequenced material came from PBMCs or a T cell subset sorted from them (not recorded which). Receptor source: an adult woman who had mild COVID-19 (a few samples of this study predate the infection). Cell type and time point are not known.

This clonotype was seen a handful of times. CDR3 in DNA: TGTGCCAGCAGTCGCGGACTAGCCAAAAACATTCAGTACTTC. Its protein product is CASSRGLAKNIQYF. The V and J genes are TRBV2 and TRBJ2-4; D is possibly TRBD2 (5 bases). Trimming removed 5 bases from V and 0 bases from J, with 8 bases in between. The length of the CDR3 is 14 residues. The germline CDR1 and CDR2 sequences are SNHLY and FYNNEI. The whole variable domain, remainder taken from reference TRBV2 and TRBJ2-4, is EPEVTQTPSHQVTQMGQEVILRCVPISNHLYFYWYRQILGQKVEFLVSFYNNEISEKSEIFDDQFSVERPDGSNFTLKIRSTKLEDSAMYFCASSRGLAKNIQYFGAGTRLSVL.

V and J are TRBV4-2 and TRBJ2-7; TRBD1 matches 7 bases. Trimming removed 1 base from V and 2 bases from J; junction bases left unmatched: 5. Germline values: CDR1 LGHNA, CDR2 YNFKEQ. The CDR3 runs 15 residues. In DNA, the CDR3 is TGTGCCAGCAGCCAAGTTCAGGGGGTCCCCTACGAGCAGTACTTC. Residues: CASSQVQGVPYEQYF.

The chain links TRBV20-1 to TRBJ2-7; the D call may be TRBD1 or TRBD2 (5 bases each). V gave up 7 bases and J gave up 2 bases, with 12 bases separating them. The CDR3 has 12 residues. Germline V gene lookup returns CDR1 DFQATT and CDR2 SNEGSKA (reference sequence). CDR3 bases: TGCAGTGTTTCGAGGGGCCCCTACGAGCAGTACTTC. This encodes CSVSRGPYEQYF.